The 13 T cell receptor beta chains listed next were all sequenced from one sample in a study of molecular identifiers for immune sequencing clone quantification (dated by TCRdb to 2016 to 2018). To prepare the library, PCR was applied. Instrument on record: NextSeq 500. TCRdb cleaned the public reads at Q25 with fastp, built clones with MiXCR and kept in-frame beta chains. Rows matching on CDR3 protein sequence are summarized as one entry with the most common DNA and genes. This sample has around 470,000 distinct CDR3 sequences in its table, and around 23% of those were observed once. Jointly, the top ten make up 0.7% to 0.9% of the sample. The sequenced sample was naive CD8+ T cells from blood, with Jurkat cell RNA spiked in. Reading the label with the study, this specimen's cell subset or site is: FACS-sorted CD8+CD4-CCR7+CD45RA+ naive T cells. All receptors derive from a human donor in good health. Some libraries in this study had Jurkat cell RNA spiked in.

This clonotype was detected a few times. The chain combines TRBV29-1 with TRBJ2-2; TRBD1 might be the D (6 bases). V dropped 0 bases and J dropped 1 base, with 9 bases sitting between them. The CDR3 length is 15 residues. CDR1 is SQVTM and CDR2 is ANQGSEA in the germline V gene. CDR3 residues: CSVEEGAVNTGELFF. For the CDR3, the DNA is TGCAGCGTTGAAGAGGGGGCCGTGAACACCGGGGAGCTGTTTTTT.

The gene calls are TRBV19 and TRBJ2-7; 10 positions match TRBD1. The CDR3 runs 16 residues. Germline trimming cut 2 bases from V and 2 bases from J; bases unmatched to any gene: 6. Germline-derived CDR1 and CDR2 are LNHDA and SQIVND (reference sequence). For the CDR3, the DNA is TGTGCCAGTAGTATAAAATCCGGGACAGGGGCCTACGAGCAGTACTTC. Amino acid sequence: CASSIKSGTGAYEQYF.

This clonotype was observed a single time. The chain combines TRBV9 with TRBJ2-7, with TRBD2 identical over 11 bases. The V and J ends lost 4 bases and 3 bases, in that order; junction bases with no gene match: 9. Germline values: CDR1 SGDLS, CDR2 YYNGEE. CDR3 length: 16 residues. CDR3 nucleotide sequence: TGTGCCAGCAGCCCCAGTAGCGGGAGGGCCGTCTACGAGCAGTACTTC. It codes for CASSPSSGRAVYEQYF.

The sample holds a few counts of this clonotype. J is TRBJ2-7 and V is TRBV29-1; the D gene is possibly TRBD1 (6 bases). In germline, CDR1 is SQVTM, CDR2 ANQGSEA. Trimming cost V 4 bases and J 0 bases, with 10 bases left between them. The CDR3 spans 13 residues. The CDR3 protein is CSVGGHLSYEQYF. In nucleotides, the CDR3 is TGCAGCGTTGGGGGACATCTCTCCTACGAGCAGTACTTC.

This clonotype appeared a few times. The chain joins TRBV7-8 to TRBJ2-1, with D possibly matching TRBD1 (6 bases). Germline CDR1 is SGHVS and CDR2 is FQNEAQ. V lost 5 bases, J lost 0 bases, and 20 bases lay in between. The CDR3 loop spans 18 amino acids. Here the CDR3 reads CASSPRPEGVLSYNEQFF. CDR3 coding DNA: TGTGCCAGCAGCCCACGGCCTGAGGGGGTTCTCTCCTACAATGAGCAGTTCTTC.

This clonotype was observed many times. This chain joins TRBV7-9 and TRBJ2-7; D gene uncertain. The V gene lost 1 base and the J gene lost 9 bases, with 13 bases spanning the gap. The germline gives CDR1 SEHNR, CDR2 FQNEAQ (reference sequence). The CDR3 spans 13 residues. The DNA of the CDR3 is TGTGCCAGCAGCTTAGGGCTCGCTCCTGGGCAGTACTTC. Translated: CASSLGLAPGQYF.

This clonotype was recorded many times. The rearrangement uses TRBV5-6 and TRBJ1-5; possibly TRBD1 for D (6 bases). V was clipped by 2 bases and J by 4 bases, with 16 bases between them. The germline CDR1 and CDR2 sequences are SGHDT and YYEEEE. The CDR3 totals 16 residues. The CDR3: CASSLSLGGRNQPQHF. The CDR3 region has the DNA TGTGCCAGCAGCTTAAGCCTTGGGGGGCGTAATCAGCCCCAGCATTTT.

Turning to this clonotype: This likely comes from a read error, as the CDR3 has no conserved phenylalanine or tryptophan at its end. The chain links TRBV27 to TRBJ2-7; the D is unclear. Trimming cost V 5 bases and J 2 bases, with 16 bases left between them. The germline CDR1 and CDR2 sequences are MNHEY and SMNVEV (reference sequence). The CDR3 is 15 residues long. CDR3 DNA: TGTGCCAGCAGTCCAGGCCGAGAGATTACCTACGAGCAGTACATC. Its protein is CASSPGREITYEQYI.

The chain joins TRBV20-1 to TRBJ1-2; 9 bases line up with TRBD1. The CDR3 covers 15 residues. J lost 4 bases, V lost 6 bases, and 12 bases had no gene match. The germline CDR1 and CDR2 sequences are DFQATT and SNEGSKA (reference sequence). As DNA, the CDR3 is TGCAGTGCCGAAATAGAACAGGGGGCAGGCTATGGCTACACCTTC. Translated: CSAEIEQGAGYGYTF.

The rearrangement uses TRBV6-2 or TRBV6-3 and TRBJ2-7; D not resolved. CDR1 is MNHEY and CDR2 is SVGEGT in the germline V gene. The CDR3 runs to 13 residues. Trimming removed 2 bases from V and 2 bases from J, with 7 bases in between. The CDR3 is CASSYRQPYEQYF. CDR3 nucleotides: TGTGCCAGCAGTTACAGGCAGCCCTACGAGCAGTACTTC.

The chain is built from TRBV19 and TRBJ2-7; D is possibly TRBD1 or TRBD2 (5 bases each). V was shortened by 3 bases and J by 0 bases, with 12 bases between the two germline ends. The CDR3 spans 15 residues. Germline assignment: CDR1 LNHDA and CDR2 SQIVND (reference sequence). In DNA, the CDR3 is TGTGCCAGTAGTATGAGGGACCCCCCCTCCTACGAGCAGTACTTC. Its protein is CASSMRDPPSYEQYF. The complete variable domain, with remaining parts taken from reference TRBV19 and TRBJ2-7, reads DGGITQSPKYLFRKEGQNVTLSCEQNLNHDAMYWYRQDPGQGLRLIYYSQIVNDFQKGDIAEGYSVSREKKESFPLTVTSAQKNPTAFYLCASSMRDPPSYEQYFGPGTRLTVT.

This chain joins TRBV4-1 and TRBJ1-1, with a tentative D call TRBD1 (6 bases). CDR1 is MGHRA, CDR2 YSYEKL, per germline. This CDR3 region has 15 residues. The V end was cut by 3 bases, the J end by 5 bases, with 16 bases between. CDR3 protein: CASSHASGAGTEAFF. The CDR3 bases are TGCGCCAGCAGCCATGCTTCAGGGGCAGGTACTGAAGCTTTCTTT.

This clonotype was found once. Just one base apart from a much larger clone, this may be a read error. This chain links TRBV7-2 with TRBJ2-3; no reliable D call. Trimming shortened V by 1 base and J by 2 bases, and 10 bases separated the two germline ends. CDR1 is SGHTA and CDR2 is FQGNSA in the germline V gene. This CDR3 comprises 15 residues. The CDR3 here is CASSLVTGHTDTQYF. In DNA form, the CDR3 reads TGTGCCAGCAGCTTAGTGACGGGTCACACAGATACGCAGTATTTT.